A single sample is the source of the 23 T cell receptor beta chains below, sequenced in a study of technical replicates of blood from a handful of donors. TCRdb's table, derived via immunoSEQ multiplex PCR, lists solely in-frame clones and lacks some. The sample comprises around 61,000 clones, about 97% of which are singletons, and 0.15% to 0.25% rests with the top ten. The sample consisted of T cells isolated from PBMCs. The receptor set was obtained from a human donor in good health.

This rearrangement joins TRBV7-6 to TRBJ2-1; TRBD2 agrees at 9 bases. With 2 bases clipped from V and 0 bases from J, the junction kept 2 bases outside the gene matches. The length of the CDR3 is 16 residues. Germline CDR1 is SGHVS and CDR2 is FNYEAQ. CDR3 sequence: CASSLFSGSSYNEQFF. The CDR3 bases are TGTGCCAGCAGCTTATTTAGCGGGAGCTCCTACAATGAGCAGTTCTTC.

This chain links TRBV7-9 with TRBJ2-1; no firm D call. Germline V gene sequence: CDR1 SEHNR, CDR2 FQNEAQ (reference sequence). Trimming cost V 7 bases and J 6 bases, with 13 bases left between them. CDR3 length: 13 amino acids. DNA for the CDR3: TGTGCCAGCAACCCCCGCCTACCCAATGAGCAGTTCTTC. It yields the protein CASNPRLPNEQFF. Combining the CDR3 with reference TRBV7-9 and TRBJ2-1 gives the whole variable domain DTGVSQNPRHKITKRGQNVTFRCDPISEHNRLYWYRQTLGQGPEFLTYFQNEAQLEKSRLLSDRFSAERPKGSFSTLEIQRTEQGDSAMYLCASNPRLPNEQFFGPGTRLTVL.

This sequence joins TRBV10-2 and TRBJ1-2; tentative D call: TRBD1 (5 bases). The V end was cut by 7 bases, the J end by 1 base, with 7 bases between. The germline V gene encodes CDR1 WSHSY and CDR2 SAAADI. This CDR3 comprises 12 residues. CDR3 residues: CASTGGNYGYTF. DNA for the CDR3: TGCGCCAGCACCGGGGGTAACTATGGCTACACCTTC.

V usage is TRBV5-4 and J usage is TRBJ2-2; 9 bases are a match to TRBD2. Germline values: CDR1 SGHNT, CDR2 YYREEE (reference sequence). V lost 1 base and J lost 5; bases outside the gene matches: 9. The CDR3 has 17 amino acids. CDR3 region: CASSLMVSGSGTGELFF. Written as DNA, the CDR3 is TGTGCCAGCAGCTTGATGGTTAGCGGGAGCGGGACCGGGGAGCTGTTTTTT.

This chain joins TRBV12-5 and TRBJ2-3; 9 bases are a match to TRBD2. The V gene end was trimmed by 3 bases and the J gene end by 3 bases; junction bases not matched to a gene: 7. CDR1 is LGHNT, CDR2 FRNRAP, per germline. The CDR3 loop spans 16 amino acids. CDR3 DNA: TGTGCTAGTGGTTTAGAGACTAGCGGACTGACAGATACGCAGTATTTT. This encodes CASGLETSGLTDTQYF.

The chain combines TRBV6-6 with TRBJ1-5; possible D gene TRBD1, 5 bases. The V gene lost 8 bases and the J gene lost 0 bases, with 11 bases spanning the gap. CDR3 length: 14 amino acids. Germline CDR1 and CDR2: MNHNY and SVGAGI (reference sequence). The CDR3 reads CASGQGYSNQPQHF. Here the CDR3 DNA reads TGTGCCAGCGGGCAGGGCTATAGCAATCAGCCCCAGCATTTT.

This chain connects TRBV30 to TRBJ2-1, with D possibly being TRBD2 (5 bases). The V end was cut by 8 bases, the J end by 10 bases, with 15 bases between. This CDR3 comprises 11 residues. In germline, CDR1 is GTSNPN, CDR2 SVGIG (reference sequence). The CDR3 region is CAGSRGGEQFF. CDR3 bases: TGTGCCGGGTCACGGGGTGGAGAGCAGTTCTTC.

This sequence joins TRBV18 and TRBJ2-6; maybe TRBD2 (5 bases). The CDR3 runs to 18 residues. The V end lost 3 bases, the J end lost 0 bases, and 15 bases lay between the germline ends. Germline V gene lookup returns CDR1 KGHSH and CDR2 LQKENI. CDR3 sequence (DNA): TGTGCCAGCTCACCGGAATCGGGGATACACTCTGGGGCCAACGTCCTGACTTTC. It codes for CASSPESGIHSGANVLTF.

The sample holds one count of this clone. The chain couples TRBV5-6 to TRBJ1-1; D might be TRBD1 (5 bases). Trimming took off 1 base at V and 1 base at J, with 14 bases between the two ends. The CDR3 runs 16 residues. Germline CDR1 and CDR2: SGHDT and YYEEEE. CDR3 amino acids: CASSLFFRTQNTEAFF. CDR3 coding DNA: TGTGCCAGCAGCTTGTTTTTCCGGACACAGAACACTGAAGCTTTCTTT.

This clone appeared once. The rearrangement links TRBV30 to TRBJ1-6; 8 bases map to TRBD1. The CDR3 has 15 amino acids. Looked up from germline, CDR1 is GTSNPN and CDR2 is SVGIG (reference sequence). Trimming took 1 base from V and 6 from J; bases not matched to a gene: 5. CDR3 bases: TGTGCCTGGAGTGAGGGACAGGCCCTTAATTCACCCCTCCACTTT. This encodes CAWSEGQALNSPLHF.

The chain is built from TRBV5-4 and TRBJ2-5; 11 bases are shared with TRBD1. Looked up from germline, CDR1 is SGHNT and CDR2 is YYREEE (reference sequence). Germline trimming cut 6 bases from V and 0 bases from J; bases unmatched to any gene: 1. This CDR3 contains 14 residues. CDR3 amino acids: CASKDRGHQETQYF. CDR3 nucleotides: TGTGCCAGCAAGGACAGGGGGCACCAAGAGACCCAGTACTTC. Full variable domain (rest looked up from reference TRBV5-4 and TRBJ2-5): ETGVTQSPTHLIKTRGQQVTLRCSSQSGHNTVSWYQQALGQGPQFIFQYYREEENGRGNFPPRFSGLQFPNYSSELNVNALELDDSALYLCASKDRGHQETQYFGPGTRLLVL.

The V gene is TRBV5-1, the J gene TRBJ2-1, with 8 positions matching TRBD1. CDR3 length: 16 residues. Germline CDR1 and CDR2: SGHRS and YFSETQ. With V trimmed by 1 base and J by 4 bases, 7 bases remained unmatched. CDR3 in DNA: TGCGCCAGCAGCTTGAGGGGGACAGGATTTTACAATGAGCAGTTCTTC. This encodes CASSLRGTGFYNEQFF.

This clone was found once. CDR3 sequence (DNA): TGTGCCAGCAGCCAGGGGAACACAGATACGCAGTATTTT. Protein: CASSQGNTDTQYF. The chain has TRBV28 and TRBJ2-3, with D tentatively TRBD1 (6 bases). The CDR3 covers 13 residues. Germline lookup yields CDR1 MDHEN and CDR2 SYDVKM. Trimming took off 6 bases at V and 2 bases at J, with 9 bases between the two ends.

The V gene is TRBV5-1, the J gene TRBJ2-2; possibly TRBD2 for D (6 bases). Germline CDR1 and CDR2: SGHRS and YFSETQ. V was shortened by 4 bases and J by 6 bases, with 10 bases between the two germline ends. The CDR3 spans 13 residues. CDR3 residues: CASSIGEAGELFF. The CDR3 DNA sequence: TGCGCCAGCAGCATAGGGGAGGCCGGGGAGCTGTTTTTT.

The CDR3 spells CASRKTGGRGNTIYF. The CDR3 DNA is TGTGCCAGCAGAAAAACAGGGGGCCGTGGAAACACCATATATTTT. The V gene is TRBV6-5, the J gene TRBJ1-3; 9 bases match TRBD1. Trimming took 6 bases from V and 3 from J; bases not matched to a gene: 6. This CDR3 is 15 amino acids long. Germline V CDR1 and CDR2: MNHEY, SVGAGI.

The CDR3 nucleotides read TGTGCCAGCAGCTTGGTCAGTCAGAACTATGGCTACACCTTC. Encoded protein: CASSLVSQNYGYTF. The J gene is TRBJ1-2, the V gene TRBV5-6; no clear D. Looked up from germline, CDR1 is SGHDT and CDR2 is YYEEEE. The V gene lost 0 bases and the J gene lost 2 bases, with 8 bases spanning the gap. CDR3 length: 14 residues. Together with reference TRBV5-6 and TRBJ1-2, the CDR3 gives the full variable domain: DAGVTQSPTHLIKTRGQQVTLRCSPKSGHDTVSWYQQALGQGPQFIFQYYEEEERQRGNFPDRFSGHQFPNYSSELNVNALLLGDSALYLCASSLVSQNYGYTFGSGTRLTVV.

The chain couples TRBV4-1 to TRBJ2-1; 11 nucleotides agree with TRBD1. The germline V gene encodes CDR1 MGHRA and CDR2 YSYEKL. Germline trimming cut 1 base from V and 7 bases from J; bases unmatched to any gene: 9. The CDR3 runs 17 residues. CDR3 in DNA: TGCGCCAGCAGCCAAGCCCGAGCCGGGACAGGGGGGAATGAGCAGTTCTTC. Amino acids: CASSQARAGTGGNEQFF.

V usage is TRBV6-1 and J usage is TRBJ2-3, with 8 positions matching TRBD2. Germline CDR1 MNHNS, CDR2 SASEGT. The V segment lost 1 base and the J segment 2 bases; nucleotides outside the gene matches: 5. This CDR3 is built from 16 residues. CDR3 sequence (DNA): TGTGCCAGCAGTGAAGACGGGGGGGGGACCACAGATACGCAGTATTTT. The encoded protein is CASSEDGGGTTDTQYF.

This rearrangement joins TRBV4-1 to TRBJ1-1; D may be TRBD1 (5 bases). This CDR3 is built from 12 residues. CDR1 and CDR2 (germline): MGHRA, YSYEKL. The V end was cut by 0 bases, the J end by 8 bases, with 7 bases between. The CDR3 DNA sequence: TGCGCCAGCAGCCAAGACAGGGTCGAAGCTTTCTTT. This sequence encodes CASSQDRVEAFF.

V and J are TRBV9 and TRBJ2-2; 9 bases align to TRBD1. The CDR3 spans 15 residues. Germline V gives CDR1 SGDLS, CDR2 YYNGEE. The ends lost 4 bases at V and 5 bases at J; junction bases unmatched: 6. The CDR3 spells CASSTRTGVTGELFF. The CDR3 DNA follows: TGTGCCAGCAGCACCCGGACAGGGGTGACCGGGGAGCTGTTTTTT.

The chain joins TRBV4-2 to TRBJ1-4; 8 bases map to TRBD1. The germline gives CDR1 LGHNA, CDR2 YNFKEQ. The CDR3 spans 21 residues. The V and J ends lost 1 base and 2 bases, in that order; junction bases with no gene match: 18. The CDR3 DNA is TGTGCCAGCAGCCAAGGCCCCATACTCCCGGGACAGGCGGGGACTAATGAAAAACTGTTTTTT. It yields the protein CASSQGPILPGQAGTNEKLFF.

The chain links TRBV6-5 to TRBJ2-2, with a tentative D call TRBD2 (6 bases). The V end lost 6 bases, the J end lost 3 bases, and 14 bases lay between the germline ends. This CDR3 spans 15 amino acids. Germline values: CDR1 MNHEY, CDR2 SVGAGI. The CDR3 region has the DNA TGTGCCAGCAGACCCCTGACGGGAGACACCGGGGAGCTGTTTTTT. It yields the protein CASRPLTGDTGELFF.

V usage is TRBV30 and J usage is TRBJ1-2; a weak D match, TRBD1 (5 bases). This CDR3 is 14 amino acids long. Trimming took off 2 bases at V and 6 bases at J, with 16 bases between the two ends. Germline lookup yields CDR1 GTSNPN and CDR2 SVGIG (reference sequence). CDR3 in amino acids: CAWSLGAPGDGYTF. The CDR3 bases are TGTGCCTGGAGTTTAGGGGCCCCAGGCGATGGCTACACCTTC.